Described below is a single T cell receptor (beta chain) sequence and its context. This sample is part of a study of blood T cell repertoires in COVID-19. This CDR3 is 14 amino acids long. CDR1 SGHTA and CDR2 FQGNSA come from the germline V gene. Deletions cut 1 base from V and 10 bases from J, with 15 bases between. The data were produced by immunoSEQ multiplex PCR, yet TCRdb's version contains in-frame clones alone and is incomplete. The sample yields a few hundred thousand clones, about 90% seen once. This chain uses TRBV7-2 with TRBJ2-3, with D uncertain. The sequenced sample was peripheral blood. This TCR came from a woman in her sixties or seventies with COVID-19, enrolled during active disease. The CDR3 sequence is CASSLGGQPRAQYF. CDR3 bases: TGTGCCAGCAGCTTAGGTGGGCAGCCCCGAGCGCAGTATTTT.